This TCR beta chain appears in the sequencing data of a study of cytomegalovirus exposure and HLA in healthy donors. In the case of this clone: What it binds is not known.

Study-wide results and limits: It was taken for granted in presence/absence analyses that sequencing depth across donors was roughly uniform. Both high specificity and high sensitivity reportedly marked the classifier's diagnosis of cytomegalovirus status.

The germline gives CDR1 LGHNA, CDR2 YNFKEQ. V was clipped by 0 bases and J by 5 bases, with 11 bases between them. CDR3 length: 16 amino acids. Primers for the PCR totalled 60 Vbeta and 13 Jbeta. The table came from immunoSEQ multiplex PCR; TCRdb's copy has only in-frame clones and leaves some out. This table has 130,000 to 150,000 clones, roughly 76% appearing once. Sequenced input: PBMCs. The sequence was collected from a woman aged 25-40 years in good health and CMV-seronegative. The chain combines TRBV4-2 with TRBJ1-6; the D gene is possibly TRBD1 (6 bases). The CDR3 coding sequence is TGTGCCAGCAGCCAAGATCTAGGGGGTCATAATTCACCCCTCCACTTT. Protein: CASSQDLGGHNSPLHF.